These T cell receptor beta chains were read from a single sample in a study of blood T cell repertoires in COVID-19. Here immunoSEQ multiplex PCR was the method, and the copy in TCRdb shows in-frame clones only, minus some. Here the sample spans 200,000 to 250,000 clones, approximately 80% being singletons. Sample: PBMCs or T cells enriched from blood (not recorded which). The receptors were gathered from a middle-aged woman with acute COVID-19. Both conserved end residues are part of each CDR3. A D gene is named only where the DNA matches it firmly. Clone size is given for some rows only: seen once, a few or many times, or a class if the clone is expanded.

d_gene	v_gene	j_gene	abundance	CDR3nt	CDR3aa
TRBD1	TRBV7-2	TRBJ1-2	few	TGTGCCAGCAGCTTAGGGATAGGGGGCAGGGGCGCCTATGGCTACACCTTC	CASSLGIGGRGAYGYTF
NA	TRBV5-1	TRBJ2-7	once	TGCGCCAGCAGCTTGGTTGGGACACTAGACGAGCAGTACTTC	CASSLVGTLDEQYF
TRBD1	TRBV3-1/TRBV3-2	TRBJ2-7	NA	TGTGCCAGCAGCCAAGCGGACAGGGCGGGCGAGCAGTACTTC	CASSQADRAGEQYF
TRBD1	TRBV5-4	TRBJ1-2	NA	TGTGCCAGCAGCTTGGAGTGGACAGGCAATGGCTACACCTTC	CASSLEWTGNGYTF
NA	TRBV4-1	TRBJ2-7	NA	TGCGCCAGCAGCCAAGATCCCCCGGACAGAGGGATCGACGAGCAGTACTTC	CASSQDPPDRGIDEQYF
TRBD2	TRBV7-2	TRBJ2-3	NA	TGTGCCAGCAGCTTAGCGCATTTTCCGGCGGGAGCCAACACAGATACGCAGTATTTT	CASSLAHFPAGANTDTQYF
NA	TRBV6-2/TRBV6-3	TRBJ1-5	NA	TGTGCCAGCAGTTCCCTGGGGAGGGGGAGAGATCAGCCCCAGCATTTT	CASSSLGRGRDQPQHF
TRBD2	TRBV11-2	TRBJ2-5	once	TGTGCCAGCAGCTTAGACGGGACTAGCCAAGAGACCCAGTACTTC	CASSLDGTSQETQYF
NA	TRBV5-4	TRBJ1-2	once	TGTGCCAGCAGCTCCGACAGCGGGTATGGCTACACCTTC	CASSSDSGYGYTF
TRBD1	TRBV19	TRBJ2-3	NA	TGTGCCGTGAGGCCCAGGGGGCTGACAGATACGCAGTATTTT	CAVRPRGLTDTQYF
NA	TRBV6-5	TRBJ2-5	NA	TGTGCCAGCACCTCGGGACAAGGCCCCACCCGTCTGTACTTC	CASTSGQGPTRLYF
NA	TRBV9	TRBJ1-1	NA	TGTGCCAGCAGCCCACTCCACACAGGGAACACTGAAGCTTTCTTT	CASSPLHTGNTEAFF
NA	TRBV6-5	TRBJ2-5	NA	TGTGCCAGCACCGTAGACAGTCGAGAGACCCAGTACTTC	CASTVDSRETQYF
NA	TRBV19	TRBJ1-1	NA	TGTGCCAGTAGTTTTCGACAGAACACTGAAGCTTTCTTT	CASSFRQNTEAFF
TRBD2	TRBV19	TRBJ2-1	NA	TGTGCCAGTAGTATCCTAGCGGGAAGCTCCTACAATGAGCAGTTCTTC	CASSILAGSSYNEQFF
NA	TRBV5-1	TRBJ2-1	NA	TGCGCCAGCAGCTCAAGACAGAACTACAATGAGCAGTTCTTC	CASSSRQNYNEQFF
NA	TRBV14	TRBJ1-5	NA	TGTGCCAGCAGCCAAGGGGGCGGTCGCAATCAGCCCCAGCATTTT	CASSQGGGRNQPQHF
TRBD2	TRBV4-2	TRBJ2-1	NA	TGTGCCAGCAGCCAAGATGCGGGACTAGCGGGAAACAATGAGCAGTTCTTC	CASSQDAGLAGNNEQFF
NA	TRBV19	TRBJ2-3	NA	TGTGCCAGTAGTATTTCTGGGGGGTCCTTCACAGATACGCAGTATTTT	CASSISGGSFTDTQYF
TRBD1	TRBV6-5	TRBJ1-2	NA	TGTGCCAGCAGACCCCCAGGGGGGCGGCGTGGCTACACCTTC	CASRPPGGRRGYTF
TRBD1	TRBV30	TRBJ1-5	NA	TGTGCCTGGAGTCCAACGTTGGGGACAGGAGGGACTTTCTGGGCCCAGCATTTT	CAWSPTLGTGGTFWAQHF
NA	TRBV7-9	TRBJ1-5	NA	TGTGCCAGCAGCCCCACGGAAGGGGGTCAGCCCCAGCATTTT	CASSPTEGGQPQHF
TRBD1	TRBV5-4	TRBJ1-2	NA	TGTGCCAGCATCCCCCGACCGGGACAGGATGGTGGCTACACCTTC	CASIPRPGQDGGYTF
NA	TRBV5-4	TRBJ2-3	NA	TGTGCCAGCAGCCTACTAGGTGGCACAGATACGCAGTATTTT	CASSLLGGTDTQYF
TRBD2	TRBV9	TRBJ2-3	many	TGTGCCAGCAGCGTCCTAGGGACTAGTGGGACAGATACGCAGTATTTT	CASSVLGTSGTDTQYF
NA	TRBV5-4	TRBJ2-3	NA	TGTGCCAGCAGCTTCACCCGGACAGCCGTAGATACGCAGTATTTT	CASSFTRTAVDTQYF
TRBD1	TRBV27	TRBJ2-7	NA	TGTGCCAGCAGTTCTGGGTCTGACAGGGTCTACGAGCAGTACTTC	CASSSGSDRVYEQYF
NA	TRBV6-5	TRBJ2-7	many	TGTGCCAGCAGGGGAACAGGTTATTCCTACGAGCAGTACTTC	CASRGTGYSYEQYF
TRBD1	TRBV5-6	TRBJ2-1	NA	TGTGCCAGCAGCTTGGGACAGGGTTTGGATGAGCAGTTCTTC	CASSLGQGLDEQFF
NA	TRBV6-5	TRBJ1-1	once	TGTGCCAGCAGGCGGGGGCAGATGAACACTGAAGCTTTCTTT	CASRRGQMNTEAFF
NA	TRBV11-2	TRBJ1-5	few	TGTGCCAGCAGCTCGGTAATTGGAGGGCCCCAGCATTTT	CASSSVIGGPQHF
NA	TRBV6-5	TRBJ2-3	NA	TGTGCCAGCAGTAAACAGGGTCTAAGCACAGATACGCAGTATTTT	CASSKQGLSTDTQYF
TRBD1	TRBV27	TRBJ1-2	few	TGTGCCAGTCGAACGACAGGGCCCACGGAGGGCTACACCTTC	CASRTTGPTEGYTF
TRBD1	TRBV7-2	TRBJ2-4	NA	TGTGCCAGCAGCCCACGGGGGCCGACAGGGGGCATTCAGTACTTC	CASSPRGPTGGIQYF
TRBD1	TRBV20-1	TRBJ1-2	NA	TGCAGGGGGCAGGGGGCCTATGGCTACACCTTC	CRGQGAYGYTF
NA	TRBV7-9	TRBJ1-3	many	TGTGCCAGCAGCCCTCGACGCGGGAGAACTGGAAACACCATATATTTT	CASSPRRGRTGNTIYF
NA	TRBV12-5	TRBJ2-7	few	TGTGCTAGTGGTTTGGTGCGGGAGCAGTACTTC	CASGLVREQYF
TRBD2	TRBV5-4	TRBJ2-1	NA	TGTGCCAGCAGCTTGGTCGCGGGAGGGACCTACTACAATGAGCAGTTCTTC	CASSLVAGGTYYNEQFF
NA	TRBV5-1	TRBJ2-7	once	TGCGCCACAGCACGAGCGGCGGGGTATGAGCAGTACTTC	CATARAAGYEQYF
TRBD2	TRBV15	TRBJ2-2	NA	TGTGCCACCAGCAGACCCCCTCCCTTGACTAGCGTGAACACCGGGGAGCTGTTTTTT	CATSRPPPLTSVNTGELFF
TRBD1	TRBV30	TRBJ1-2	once	TGTGCCTGGAGTTCGGGACAGGCTTACTATGGCTACACCTTC	CAWSSGQAYYGYTF
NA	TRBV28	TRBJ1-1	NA	TGTGCCAGCAGTTTAAGGGGCAGGGGTCTTTGGACTGAAGCTTTCTTT	CASSLRGRGLWTEAFF
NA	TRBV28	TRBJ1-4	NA	TGTGCCAGCAGCCCGGGTAGAAAACTGTTTTTT	CASSPGRKLFF
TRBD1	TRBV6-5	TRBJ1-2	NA	TGTGCCAGCAGTTACCCGAGGGGACAGGGCGAGTATGGCTACACCTTC	CASSYPRGQGEYGYTF